The clone carrying this T cell receptor beta chain came up a few times. Its antigen is not known. Donors underwent one heparinised blood draw, around 100 mL on average. Sequenced material consisted of expressed TCRB transcripts (all of the isolated RNA was reverse transcribed). The assay was immunoSEQ multiplex PCR, and TCRdb's table has in-frame clones only and misses some. The table has some 900,000 clones, 15% to 20% seen once. This record belongs to a study of beta chain features in type 1 diabetes. Germline lookup yields CDR1 SGDLS and CDR2 YYNGEE. The CDR3 totals 15 residues. Trimming took 0 bases from V and 2 from J, leaving 12 bases between them. Study results and caveats: Healthy donors had naive, central memory and Treg TCRB repertoires that appeared less similar than those seen among patients. Among patients with Type 1 diabetes, TCRB CDR3s were moderately but significantly shorter in every one of the four CD4+ subsets.

This clonotype originated in a woman between 18 and 29 years old in good health. The genes are TRBV9 and TRBJ2-7, with D possibly being TRBD1 or TRBD2 (5 bases each). Specimen: naive CD4+ T cells from blood. The CDR3, as DNA: TGTGCCAGCAGCGTAGCCCGGGACCCCGCCTACGAGCAGTACTTC. It translates to CASSVARDPAYEQYF.